The 23 T cell receptor beta chains below come from one sample, sequenced in a study of cytomegalovirus exposure and HLA in healthy donors. Primers: 60 Vbeta forward and 13 Jbeta reverse. Repertoires were generated with immunoSEQ multiplex PCR, while TCRdb's copy carries only in-frame clones and drops some. Among more than 110,000 clones listed, about 80% were seen once. Specimen: PBMCs. The receptors stem from a man aged 35 to 55 in good health and CMV-seropositive.

This clone has a single count. V and J are TRBV6-5 and TRBJ1-2; D ambiguous. The germline V gene has CDR1 MNHEY and CDR2 SVGAGI. V dropped 7 bases and J dropped 4 bases, with 19 bases sitting between them. This CDR3 is built from 15 residues. CDR3 protein: CASIGLAGNGYGYTF. The CDR3 DNA reads TGTGCCAGCATCGGTTTGGCAGGCAACGGCTATGGCTACACCTTC.

The chain combines TRBV5-1 with TRBJ1-1, with a weak D call TRBD1 (5 bases). CDR1 is SGHRS, CDR2 YFSETQ, per germline. CDR3 size: 14 residues. Deletions cut 4 bases from V and 7 bases from J, with 17 bases between. The CDR3 protein is CASSVASGYVEAFF. The CDR3 region has the DNA TGCGCCAGCAGCGTAGCCTCAGGGTACGTTGAAGCTTTCTTT.

The V and J genes are TRBV30 and TRBJ2-5; D possibly corresponds to TRBD1 (5 bases). Germline loops: CDR1 GTSNPN, CDR2 SVGIG (reference sequence). This CDR3 spans 12 amino acids. Trimming pared 2 bases from V and 5 bases from J, leaving 9 bases between. CDR3 sequence: CAWSSGHETQYF. CDR3 bases: TGTGCCTGGAGTTCAGGGCACGAGACCCAGTACTTC.

V and J are TRBV2 and TRBJ2-7, with D possibly being TRBD2 (5 bases). With 0 bases removed from V and 2 bases from J, the gap between germline ends came to 11 bases. Germline lookup yields CDR1 SNHLY and CDR2 FYNNEI. The CDR3 covers 15 residues. CDR3 region: CASSEAPQTTYEQYF. The CDR3 DNA is TGTGCCAGCAGTGAAGCGCCACAGACTACCTACGAGCAGTACTTC.

V gene TRBV7-6 combines with J gene TRBJ2-7; 8 bases line up with TRBD2. The V segment lost 1 base and the J segment 3 bases; nucleotides outside the gene matches: 5. The CDR3 has 15 amino acids. Germline V CDR1 and CDR2: SGHVS, FNYEAQ. The CDR3, as DNA: TGTGCCAGCAGCTTAGGGAGCGGGAGAATCTACGAGCAGTACTTC. Translation: CASSLGSGRIYEQYF. Drawing the rest from reference TRBV7-6 and TRBJ2-7, the complete variable domain is GAGVSQSPRYKVTKRGQDVALRCDPISGHVSLYWYRQALGQGPEFLTYFNYEAQQDKSGLPNDRFSAERPEGSISTLTIQRTEQRDSAMYRCASSLGSGRIYEQYFGPGTRLTVT.

This chain connects TRBV6-5 to TRBJ2-3, with 9 bases lining up with TRBD1. CDR1 is MNHEY and CDR2 is SVGAGI in the germline V gene. This CDR3 has 15 residues. J was trimmed by 3 bases and V by 6 bases; bases with no gene match: 7. CDR3 sequence: CASSFGTGWTDTQYF. The CDR3 DNA sequence: TGTGCCAGCAGCTTCGGGACAGGGTGGACAGATACGCAGTATTTT.

This clone was counted between two and nine times. The chain uses TRBV14 and TRBJ2-1; 8 nucleotides match TRBD2. V gave up 0 bases and J gave up 4 bases; unmatched junction bases: 5. The CDR3 consists of 16 residues. Germline lookup yields CDR1 SGHDN and CDR2 FVKESK. The CDR3 DNA sequence: TGTGCCAGCAGCCAAGATCTCGGGAGGGCATACAATGAGCAGTTCTTC. Residues: CASSQDLGRAYNEQFF.

This chain uses TRBV29-1 with TRBJ2-5; 7 positions agree with TRBD1. Germline V gives CDR1 SQVTM, CDR2 ANQGSEA. V gave up 2 bases and J gave up 1 base; unmatched junction bases: 4. The CDR3 runs to 14 residues. The chain's CDR3 is CSVETGVSQETQYF. CDR3 in DNA: TGCAGCGTTGAAACAGGGGTGAGCCAAGAGACCCAGTACTTC.

The rearrangement joins TRBV9 to TRBJ2-7, with D unclear. V was cut by 4 bases and J by 6 bases, with 17 bases left in between. The CDR3 consists of 14 residues. Germline V gives CDR1 SGDLS, CDR2 YYNGEE. The CDR3 DNA reads as TGTGCCAGCAGCCTCCTTGGGTCCGGCGGCGAGCAGTACTTC. Translating gives CASSLLGSGGEQYF.

CDR3 sequence: CASSPRDRVYNEQFF. The CDR3 nucleotides read TGTGCCAGTAGTCCTCGGGACAGGGTATACAATGAGCAGTTCTTC. V usage is TRBV19 and J usage is TRBJ2-1; 9 bases fit TRBD1. The CDR3 extends over 15 amino acids. V lost 5 bases and J lost 4; bases outside the gene matches: 6. Germline CDR1 and CDR2: LNHDA and SQIVND (reference sequence).

The chain joins TRBV9 to TRBJ2-2, with 7 positions matching TRBD2. Looked up from germline, CDR1 is SGDLS and CDR2 is YYNGEE. Trimming removed 4 bases from V and 7 bases from J; junction bases left unmatched: 13. The CDR3 is made up of 16 amino acids. Written as DNA, the CDR3 is TGTGCCAGCAGCATTGAAGACGGGGGGACGGGCGGGGAGCTGTTTTTT. Protein: CASSIEDGGTGGELFF.

This clone was counted a few times. This chain joins TRBV6-6 and TRBJ1-2, with TRBD1 matching 9 bases. Germline CDR1 is MNHNY and CDR2 is SVGAGI (reference sequence). This CDR3 is 13 amino acids long. With V trimmed by 5 bases and J by 3 bases, 1 base remained unmatched. The CDR3 region has the DNA TGTGCCAGCAGTAGGGACAGGGACTATGGCTACACCTTC. Its translation: CASSRDRDYGYTF.

The chain employs TRBV5-1 and TRBJ2-3; D uncertain. Germline V gene data show CDR1 as SGHRS and CDR2 as YFSETQ. This CDR3 is 11 amino acids long. The V and J ends lost 2 bases and 6 bases respectively, with 4 bases between them. CDR3 sequence (DNA): TGCGCCAGCAGCTTTGGCGATACGCAGTATTTT. This gives the protein CASSFGDTQYF.

J is TRBJ2-3 and V is TRBV6-6, with a weak D call TRBD2 (6 bases). The CDR3 spans 15 residues. The germline gives CDR1 MNHNY, CDR2 SVGAGI (reference sequence). V lost 7 bases to trimming and J lost 2 bases, with 16 bases between them. The CDR3 DNA reads as TGTGCCAGCACAGACCGGTCGGGGGACACAGATACGCAGTATTTT. It encodes CASTDRSGDTDTQYF.

The V call is TRBV6-5, the J call TRBJ1-4; tentative D call: TRBD1 (5 bases). Trimming took off 0 bases at V and 10 bases at J, with 6 bases between the two ends. Germline V CDR1 and CDR2: MNHEY, SVGAGI. The CDR3 extends over 12 amino acids. Here the CDR3 reads CASSYSQGKLFF. The CDR3 nucleotides are TGTGCCAGCAGTTACTCGCAGGGAAAACTGTTTTTT.

The V and J genes are TRBV19 and TRBJ1-3; the D is unclear. CDR1 is LNHDA and CDR2 is SQIVND in the germline V gene (reference sequence). CDR3 size: 15 residues. V gave up 2 bases and J gave up 0 bases, with 8 bases separating them. Written as DNA, the CDR3 is TGTGCCAGTAGTATACAGTCTGTCTCTGGAAACACCATATATTTT. It yields the protein CASSIQSVSGNTIYF.

The chain recombines TRBV6-5 with TRBJ2-1; maybe TRBD2 (6 bases). The germline CDR1 and CDR2 sequences are MNHEY and SVGAGI. The CDR3 is 14 amino acids. Between the trimmed V and J ends, which lost 0 bases and 9 bases, there was a span of 12 bases. Here the CDR3 reads CASSYSIRGTEQFF. DNA for the CDR3: TGTGCCAGCAGTTACTCGATTCGGGGGACTGAGCAGTTCTTC.

In this sample, this clone turned up once. The chain links TRBV2 to TRBJ1-5, with D hard to call. The CDR3 runs 17 residues. CDR1 and CDR2 from the germline V gene are SNHLY and FYNNEI. The V end lost 0 bases, the J end lost 1 base, and 13 bases lay between the germline ends. As DNA, the CDR3 is TGTGCCAGCAGTGAAGCGCAACCGGGTTGGAGCAATCAGCCCCAGCATTTT. This translates into CASSEAQPGWSNQPQHF.

V usage is TRBV18 and J usage is TRBJ2-5, with D perhaps matching TRBD2 (6 bases). The CDR3 is 15 amino acids. CDR1 KGHSH and CDR2 LQKENI come from the germline V gene. The germline V and J ends were trimmed by 3 bases and 1 base, with 12 bases remaining between them. The CDR3 sequence is CASSPLGDFQETQYF. In DNA, the CDR3 is TGTGCCAGCTCACCTCTCGGGGACTTCCAAGAGACCCAGTACTTC. Variable domain in full (rest from reference TRBV18 and TRBJ2-5): NAGVMQNPRHLVRRRGQEARLRCSPMKGHSHVYWYRQLPEEGLKFMVYLQKENIIDESGMPKERFSAEFPKEGPSILRIQQVVRGDSAAYFCASSPLGDFQETQYFGPGTRLLVL.

This chain connects TRBV6-5 to TRBJ2-5; the D gene is possibly TRBD2 (6 bases). CDR1 is MNHEY, CDR2 SVGAGI, per germline. The V gene lost 6 bases and the J gene lost 7 bases, with 18 bases spanning the gap. This CDR3 contains 14 residues. The CDR3 region is CASRIRLGFSTQYF. CDR3 bases: TGTGCCAGCAGAATCCGACTAGGCTTTTCGACCCAGTACTTC.

This sequence joins TRBV7-8 and TRBJ2-1; no definite D call. V was pared by 4 bases and J by 10 bases, with 8 bases between. The germline CDR1 and CDR2 sequences are SGHVS and FQNEAQ. This CDR3 spans 11 amino acids. The CDR3 nucleotides are TGTGCCAGCAGCTACCCCGGGGAGCAGTTCTTC. Translating it yields CASSYPGEQFF.

This rearrangement joins TRBV6-6 to TRBJ1-1; 7 nucleotides align to TRBD1. Germline CDR1 and CDR2: MNHNY and SVGAGI (reference sequence). J was trimmed by 11 bases and V by 6 bases; bases with no gene match: 15. This CDR3 has 14 residues. The chain's CDR3 is CASSRRQGPGLAFF. The CDR3 DNA reads TGTGCCAGCAGCCGACGACAGGGTCCTGGATTGGCTTTCTTT.

The chain has TRBV9 and TRBJ2-5; D possibly corresponds to TRBD2 (7 bases). V lost 7 bases, J lost 4 bases, and 17 bases lay in between. The CDR3 is 14 residues long. CDR1 and CDR2 (germline): SGDLS, YYNGEE. CDR3 nucleotide sequence: TGTGCCAGCTCCTCGGGGGGCAATGGAGAGACCCAGTACTTC. This encodes CASSSGGNGETQYF.